This T cell receptor (beta chain) was captured in a study of OX40 agonist ivuxolimab in advanced cancers. Study background: Treatment of patients was with ivuxolimab, an agonistic anti-OX40 (CD134) antibody. The study's findings and limits: With doses of 0.1 to 3.0 mg/kg, CD4+ and CD8+ blood T cells had undergone clonal expansion by week 6. CD8+ T cells were the subset that, on average, had more expanded clones than CD4+.

TCRdb keeps only in-frame clones here, not all; method: immunoSEQ multiplex PCR. The profile shows 90,000 to 95,000 clones, around 84% of them singletons. To note about this clone: Its antigen is currently unknown.

The trim removed 7 bases at V and 3 bases at J, leaving 6 bases unmatched. The V gene's germline CDR1 is ENHRY and CDR2 SYGVKD. This CDR3 comprises 14 residues. The material was CD4+ or CD8+ T cells sorted from blood, obtained in a trial of the OX40 agonist ivuxolimab. This TCR was sampled from an adult with an advanced solid tumor such as melanoma, head and neck, liver or kidney cancer. The V call is TRBV10-3, the J call TRBJ1-2; 9 nucleotides line up with TRBD1. CDR3: CAITRTGADYGYTF. Written as DNA, the CDR3 is TGTGCCATCACCAGGACAGGGGCGGACTATGGCTACACCTTC.